The rows below give T cell receptor beta chains drawn from one sample of a study of T cells in Graves' hyperthyroidism and ophthalmopathy. MiXCR, applied by TCRdb to the multiplex PCR reads, yields one record per CDR3 protein. The repertoire holds around 520,000 distinct CDR3 sequences, with roughly a quarter as singletons. The sequenced sample consisted of blood. The receptor set was obtained from a woman aged 30 to 39 with Graves' ophthalmopathy. CDR3s leave out the opening cysteine and the closing phenylalanine or tryptophan.

TRBJ2-7 TRBV20-1 SAIGQGPYEQY
TRBJ1-1 TRBV12-3/TRBV12-4 ASSFAGRGNTEAF
TRBJ2-2 TRBV2 ASRREAGELF
TRBJ2-7 TRBV6-5 ASSNSKQGRYEQY
TRBJ1-1 TRBV24-1 ATSEATGAGAF
TRBJ1-2 TRBV7-2 ASSPARGYYGYT
TRBJ2-7 TRBV28 ASSFQGKGSYEQY
TRBJ1-5 TRBV20-1 SARLNSNQPQH
TRBJ2-7 TRBV25-1 ASSEPYRGQTYEQY
TRBJ1-1 TRBV30 AWSADVNTEAF
TRBJ2-7 TRBV20-1 SARGLRYEQY
TRBJ2-7 TRBV20-1 SARSPSGITYEQY
TRBJ2-7 TRBV29-1 SVRGGGKGYEQY
TRBJ2-7 TRBV5-1 ASSLEGSRALD
TRBJ2-7 TRBV20-1 SASGVHEQY
TRBJ2-5 TRBV12-3/TRBV12-4 ASSPLRTGKTQY
TRBJ1-1 TRBV20-1 SASTTDRGLPEAF
TRBJ1-3 TRBV27 ASSPLPVAGNTIY
TRBJ2-7 TRBV7-3 ASSQGRISSYEQY
TRBJ2-3 TRBV2 ASKEAVTDTQY
TRBJ2-2 TRBV12-3/TRBV12-4 ASSQGLLSGELF
TRBJ1-1 TRBV15 ATSGRQGGYTEAF
TRBJ1-1 TRBV10-3 ASIARQPDTEAF
TRBJ2-7 TRBV28 ASSFPSRDEQY
TRBJ1-2 TRBV6-5 ASSYQGESYGYT
TRBJ2-7 TRBV15 ATSWTGGSGDEQY
TRBJ2-3 TRBV5-1 ASGAGSGITDTQY
TRBJ1-2 TRBV6-4 ASSDYGRGLSYGYT
TRBJ1-4 TRBV5-5 ASRGYATNEKLF
TRBJ1-2 TRBV12-3/TRBV12-4 ASSTIYGYT
TRBJ2-7 TRBV7-9 ASSLISSYEQY
TRBJ1-2 TRBV14 ASSQVGGEGYT